Listed below are T cell receptor beta chains from one sample, sequenced in a study of lymphopenia after photon versus proton radiotherapy. Using immunoSEQ multiplex PCR, the repertoire was profiled, and TCRdb retains in-frame clones only, with some absent. Of approximately 25,000 clones detected, about 82% appear once; the ten largest clones hold 21%. The input for sequencing was peripheral blood, taken from a patient treated with proton-based radiotherapy. The source is a woman between 65 and 79 years old with pancreatic cancer. The CDR3 runs from the conserved cysteine through the conserved F or W. D genes are given only for firm matches. A clone size is listed for some rows: how often the clone was seen (once, few, many), or a class if it is expanded.

-,TRBJ1-5,-,TRBV2,CASRRDSGQPQHF,TGTGCCAGCAGGAGGGACTCAGGCCAGCCCCAGCATTTT
-,TRBJ2-7,-,TRBV7-3,CASSLTRDSNHEQYF,TGTGCCAGCAGCTTAACGCGGGACAGTAATCACGAGCAGTACTTC
-,TRBJ2-7,-,TRBV27,CASRFAGGGNEQYF,TGTGCCAGCAGATTTGCAGGGGGGGGAAACGAGCAGTACTTC
once,TRBJ2-7,-,TRBV19,CASSQMGQGNEQYF,TGTGCCAGTAGTCAGATGGGGCAGGGGAACGAGCAGTACTTC
-,TRBJ2-7,-,TRBV9,CASSVDRAESYEQYF,TGTGCCAGCAGCGTAGATAGGGCGGAATCCTACGAGCAGTACTTC
once,TRBJ2-1,-,TRBV19,CASSAGRGSYNEQFF,TGTGCCAGTAGTGCAGGGCGCGGGTCCTACAATGAGCAGTTCTTC
-,TRBJ1-1,-,TRBV18,CASSQDGPHMNTEAFF,TGTGCCAGCTCACAGGACGGGCCCCACATGAACACTGAAGCTTTCTTT
-,TRBJ1-1,TRBD1,TRBV12-5,CASVADRGVAFF,TGTGCTAGTGTTGCCGACAGGGGAGTGGCTTTCTTT
-,TRBJ2-1,TRBD1,TRBV6-6,CASRLQDRTNEQFF,TGTGCCAGCAGACTACAGGACAGGACCAATGAGCAGTTCTTC
-,TRBJ1-2,-,TRBV18,CASSPPRSGDGLYGYTF,TGTGCCAGCTCACCACCTCGTAGCGGGGACGGCCTCTATGGCTACACCTTC
-,TRBJ1-1,-,TRBV7-8,CASSLVAGTEAFF,TGTGCCAGCAGCTTAGTAGCGGGTACTGAAGCTTTCTTT
medium-sized,TRBJ2-7,-,TRBV5-5,CASSLGQSYEQYF,TGTGCCAGCAGCTTGGGGCAGAGCTACGAGCAGTACTTC
-,TRBJ2-3,TRBD1,TRBV7-3,CASSLTWTGTTDTQYF,TGTGCCAGCAGCTTAACCTGGACAGGGACCACAGATACGCAGTATTTT
-,TRBJ2-7,-,TRBV4-3,CASSQDRAGWYEQYF,TGCGCCAGCAGCCAAGATCGCGCGGGATGGTACGAGCAGTACTTC
-,TRBJ1-1,TRBD1,TRBV30,CACSLRKTGPLEAFF,TGTGCCTGCTCACTCCGGAAGACAGGGCCCCTTGAAGCTTTCTTT
-,TRBJ1-2,-,TRBV5-6,CASSLGQANYGYTF,TGTGCCAGCAGCTTGGGACAGGCTAACTATGGCTACACCTTC
-,TRBJ2-2,TRBD2,TRBV30,CAWNSGIGTGELFF,TGTGCCTGGAACAGCGGGATAGGAACCGGGGAGCTGTTTTTT
-,TRBJ1-2,TRBD1,TRBV14,CASSQDLETGYGYTF,TGTGCCAGCAGCCAAGATCTTGAGACAGGGTATGGCTACACCTTC
-,TRBJ2-7,TRBD2,TRBV9,CARIAGGREYEQYF,TGTGCCAGAATAGCGGGAGGTAGAGAGTACGAGCAGTACTTC
-,TRBJ2-1,-,TRBV15,CATSRLSGATGPNEQFF,TGTGCCACCAGCAGACTTTCAGGTGCGACTGGGCCCAATGAGCAGTTCTTC
-,TRBJ2-2,-,TRBV5-1,CASSWRTAANTGELFF,TGCGCCAGCAGCTGGCGGACAGCTGCGAACACCGGGGAGCTGTTTTTT
-,TRBJ2-1,TRBD2,TRBV7-2,CASSPTSGRRNEQFF,TGTGCCAGCAGCCCTACTAGCGGGAGGAGAAATGAGCAGTTCTTC